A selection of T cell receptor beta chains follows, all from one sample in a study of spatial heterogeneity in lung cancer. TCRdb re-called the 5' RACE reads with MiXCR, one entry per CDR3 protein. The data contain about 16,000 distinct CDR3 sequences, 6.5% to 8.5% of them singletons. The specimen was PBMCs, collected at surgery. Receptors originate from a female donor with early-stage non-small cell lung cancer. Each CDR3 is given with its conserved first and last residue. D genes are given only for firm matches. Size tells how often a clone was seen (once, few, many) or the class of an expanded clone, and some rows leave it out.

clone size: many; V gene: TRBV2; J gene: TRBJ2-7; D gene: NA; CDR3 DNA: TGTGCCAGCAGTGAAGTCTACGAGCAGTACTTC; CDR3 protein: CASSEVYEQYF
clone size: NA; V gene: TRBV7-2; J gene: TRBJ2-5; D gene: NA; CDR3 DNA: TGTGCCAGCAGCGCCAGAGAGACCCAGTACTTC; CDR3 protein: CASSARETQYF
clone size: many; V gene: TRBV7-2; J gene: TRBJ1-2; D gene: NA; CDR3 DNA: TGTGCCAGCAGCTTAGTAGGCCAGGGAGGAGGCTACACCTTC; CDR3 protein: CASSLVGQGGGYTF
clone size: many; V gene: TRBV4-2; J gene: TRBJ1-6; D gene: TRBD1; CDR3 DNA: TGTGCCAGCAGCCAAGATAACCGGGACAGGGGGAATAATTCACCCCTCCACTTT; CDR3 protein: CASSQDNRDRGNNSPLHF
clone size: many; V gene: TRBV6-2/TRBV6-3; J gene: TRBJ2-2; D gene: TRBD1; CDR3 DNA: TGTGCCAGCACCAACAGGGGTGGCACCGGGGAGCTGTTTTTT; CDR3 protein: CASTNRGGTGELFF
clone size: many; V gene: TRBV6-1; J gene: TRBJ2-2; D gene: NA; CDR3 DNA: TGTGCCAGCAGTGGATGGGACTTACCGAACACCGGGGAGCTGTTTTTT; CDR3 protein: CASSGWDLPNTGELFF
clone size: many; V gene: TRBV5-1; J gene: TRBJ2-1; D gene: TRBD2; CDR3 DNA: TGCGCCAGCAGCCCCCGGACTAGCGGGAGTTATGAGCAGTTCTTC; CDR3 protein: CASSPRTSGSYEQFF
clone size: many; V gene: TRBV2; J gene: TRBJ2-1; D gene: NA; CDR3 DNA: TGTGCCAGCAGGCGGGGCTACTCCTACAATGAGCAGTTCTTC; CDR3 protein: CASRRGYSYNEQFF
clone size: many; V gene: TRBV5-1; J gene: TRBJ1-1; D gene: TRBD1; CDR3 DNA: TGCGCCAGCAGCCCCTCCGGGACAGGGAACACTGAAGCTTTCTTT; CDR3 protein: CASSPSGTGNTEAFF
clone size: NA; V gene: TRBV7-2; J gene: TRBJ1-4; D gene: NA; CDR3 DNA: TGTGCCAGCAGCTTAAGGACGGATGAAAAACTGTTTTTT; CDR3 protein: CASSLRTDEKLFF
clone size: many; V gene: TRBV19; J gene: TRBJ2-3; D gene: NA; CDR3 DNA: TGTGCCAGTACCGACCTGGATCGAACAGATACGCAGTATTTT; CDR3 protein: CASTDLDRTDTQYF
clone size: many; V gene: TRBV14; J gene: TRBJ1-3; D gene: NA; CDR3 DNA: TGTGCCAGCAGGGGCTCTGGAAACACCATATATTTT; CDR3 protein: CASRGSGNTIYF
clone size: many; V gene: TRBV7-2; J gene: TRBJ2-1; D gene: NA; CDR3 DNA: TGTGCCAGCAGGCGAGGATCACCGGGAAGTGAGCAGTTCTTC; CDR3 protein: CASRRGSPGSEQFF
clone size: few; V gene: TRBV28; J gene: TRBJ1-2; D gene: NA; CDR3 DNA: TGTGCCATCAAGATGGGGCAGGGGAGTTTAGAGGGCTACACCTTC; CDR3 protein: CAIKMGQGSLEGYTF
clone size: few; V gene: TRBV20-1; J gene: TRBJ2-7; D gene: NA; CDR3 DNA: TGCAGTGCTAGAGCTGCGAGTTCGTCCTACGAGCAGTACTTC; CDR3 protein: CSARAASSSYEQYF
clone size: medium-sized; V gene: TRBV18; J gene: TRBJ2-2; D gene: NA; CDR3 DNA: TGTGCCAGCTCACCACCGTCGCGTCCGGACACCGGGGAGCTGTTTTTT; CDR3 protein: CASSPPSRPDTGELFF
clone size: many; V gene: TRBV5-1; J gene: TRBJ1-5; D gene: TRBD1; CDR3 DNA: TGCGCCAGCAGCTTGGCCGCAGGGGGAAATCAGCCCCAGCATTTT; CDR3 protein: CASSLAAGGNQPQHF
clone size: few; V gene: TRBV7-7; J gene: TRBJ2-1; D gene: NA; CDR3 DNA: TGTGCTAGCAGCTTAGCTCTGGGGGCGGTTGAGCAGTTCTTC; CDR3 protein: CASSLALGAVEQFF
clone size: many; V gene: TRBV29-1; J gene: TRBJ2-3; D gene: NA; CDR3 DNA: TGCAGCGTCAAGGACAATACGCAGTATTTT; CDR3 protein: CSVKDNTQYF
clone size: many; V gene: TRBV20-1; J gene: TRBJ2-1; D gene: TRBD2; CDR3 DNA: TGCAGTGCCCCGGGGACTAGCGCCTACAATGAGCAGTTCTTC; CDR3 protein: CSAPGTSAYNEQFF
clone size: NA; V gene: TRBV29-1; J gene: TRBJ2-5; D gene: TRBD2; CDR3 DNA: TGCAGCGTTCGGACTAGTCAAGAGACCCAGTACTTC; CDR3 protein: CSVRTSQETQYF
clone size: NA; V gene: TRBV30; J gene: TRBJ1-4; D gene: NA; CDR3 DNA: TGTGCCTGGAGCTCGGGGTCAACTAATGAAAAACTGTTTTTT; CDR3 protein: CAWSSGSTNEKLFF
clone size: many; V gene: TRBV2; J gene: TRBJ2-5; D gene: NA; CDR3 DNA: TGTGCCAGCGGGACGTGGGGGCCCGAGACCCAGTACTTC; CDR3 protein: CASGTWGPETQYF
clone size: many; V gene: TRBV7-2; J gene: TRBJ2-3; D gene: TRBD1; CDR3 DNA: TGTGCCAGCAGCTCGGGACAGGGAAGAGCAGATACGCAGTATTTT; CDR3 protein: CASSSGQGRADTQYF
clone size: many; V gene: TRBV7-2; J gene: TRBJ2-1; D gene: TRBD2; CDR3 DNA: TGTGCCAGCAGTTTGACTAGCGGGGTCTACAATGAGCAGTTCTTC; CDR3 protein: CASSLTSGVYNEQFF
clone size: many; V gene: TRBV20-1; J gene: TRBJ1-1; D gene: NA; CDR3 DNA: TGCAGTGCTATCCCAGTCGAGAACACTGAAGCTTTCTTT; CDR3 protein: CSAIPVENTEAFF
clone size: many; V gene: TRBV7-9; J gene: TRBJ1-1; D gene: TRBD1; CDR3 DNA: TGTGCCAGCAGCTCACACAGGGGCATGAACACTGAAGCTTTCTTT; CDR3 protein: CASSSHRGMNTEAFF
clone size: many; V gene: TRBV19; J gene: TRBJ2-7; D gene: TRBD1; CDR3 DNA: TGTGCCAGTAGTTCGGGACAGCCACCCTACGAGCAGTACTTC; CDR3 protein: CASSSGQPPYEQYF
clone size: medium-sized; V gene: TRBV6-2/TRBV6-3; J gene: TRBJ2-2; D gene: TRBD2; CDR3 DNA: TGTGCCAGCAGGGATTGGGCGGGAGCAGGAACCGGGGAGCTGTTTTTT; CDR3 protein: CASRDWAGAGTGELFF
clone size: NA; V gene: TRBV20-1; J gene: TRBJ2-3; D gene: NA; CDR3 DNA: TGCAGTGCTAGGAGCAGGGCACAACAGTATTTT; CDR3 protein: CSARSRAQQYF
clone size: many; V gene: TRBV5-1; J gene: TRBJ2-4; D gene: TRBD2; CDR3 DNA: TGCGCCAGCAGCCCCCTCAGCGGGAGAGCCAAAAACATTCAGTACTTC; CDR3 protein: CASSPLSGRAKNIQYF
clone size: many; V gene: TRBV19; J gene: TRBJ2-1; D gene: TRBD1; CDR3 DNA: TGTGCCAGTAGTGGAGACAGGGAAGTGGGCTCCTACAATGAGCAGTTCTTC; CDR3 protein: CASSGDREVGSYNEQFF
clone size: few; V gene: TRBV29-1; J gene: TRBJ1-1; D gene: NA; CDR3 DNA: TGCAGCGTCCTCCCTTACCGACTCTCCAACAGTAGGTCGAACACTGAAGCTTTCTTT; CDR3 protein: CSVLPYRLSNSRSNTEAFF
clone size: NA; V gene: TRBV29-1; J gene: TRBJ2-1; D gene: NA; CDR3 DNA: TGCAGCGTTGAACCAGGGAATGAGCAGTCCTTC; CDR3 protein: CSVEPGNEQSF
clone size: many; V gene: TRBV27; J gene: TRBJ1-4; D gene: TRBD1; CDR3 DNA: TGTGCCAGCAGTATCGGACAGGGGGCGGTAGGGGAAAAACTGTTTTTT; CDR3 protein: CASSIGQGAVGEKLFF
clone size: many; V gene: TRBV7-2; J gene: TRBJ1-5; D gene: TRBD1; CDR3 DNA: TGTGCCAGCAGCTTAGTGGGGACAGGCAATCAGCCCCAGCATTTT; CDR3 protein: CASSLVGTGNQPQHF
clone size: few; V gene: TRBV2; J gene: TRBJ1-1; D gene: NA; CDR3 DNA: TGTGCCAGCAGTGGGGGGAGGAACACTGAAGCTTTCTTT; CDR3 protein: CASSGGRNTEAFF
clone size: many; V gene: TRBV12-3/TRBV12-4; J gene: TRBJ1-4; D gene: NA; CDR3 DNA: TGTGCCAGCAGTTTAGAGGGGACTAATGAAAAACTGTTTTTT; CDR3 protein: CASSLEGTNEKLFF
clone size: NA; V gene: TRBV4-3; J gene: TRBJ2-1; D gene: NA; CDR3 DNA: TGCGCCAGCAGCCAGTACAGGACCACCTACAATGAGCAGTTCTTC; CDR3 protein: CASSQYRTTYNEQFF
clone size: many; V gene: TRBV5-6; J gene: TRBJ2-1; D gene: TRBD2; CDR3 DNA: TGTGCCAGCAGCGAGACTAGCGGGGGGTTTAATGAGCAGTTCTTC; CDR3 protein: CASSETSGGFNEQFF
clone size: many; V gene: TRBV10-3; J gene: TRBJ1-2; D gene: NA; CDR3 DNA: TGTGCCATCAGCGAGGGGGAAATTTATGGCTACACCTTC; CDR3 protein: CAISEGEIYGYTF
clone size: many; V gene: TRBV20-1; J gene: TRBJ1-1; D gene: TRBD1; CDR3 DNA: TGCAGTGCTACCGAGGGGGCCGACACTGAAGCTTTCTTT; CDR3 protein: CSATEGADTEAFF
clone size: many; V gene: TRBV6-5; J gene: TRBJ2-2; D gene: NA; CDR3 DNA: TGTGCCAGCAGCCTTAGAGACCAAAACACCGGGGAGCTGTTTTTT; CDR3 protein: CASSLRDQNTGELFF
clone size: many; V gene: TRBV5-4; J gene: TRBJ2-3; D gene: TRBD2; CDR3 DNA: TGTGCCAGCAGCTTGGGAGGGACTAGGCTACAGGATACGCAGTATTTT; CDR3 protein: CASSLGGTRLQDTQYF
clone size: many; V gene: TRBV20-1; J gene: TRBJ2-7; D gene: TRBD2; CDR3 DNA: TGCAGTGCTTTAGCGGGAGTAGACTACGAGCAGTACTTC; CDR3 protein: CSALAGVDYEQYF
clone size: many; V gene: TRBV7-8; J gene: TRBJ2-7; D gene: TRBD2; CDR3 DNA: TGTGCCAGCAGCTTAGCGGGGGGGTACGAGCAGTACTTC; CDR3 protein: CASSLAGGYEQYF
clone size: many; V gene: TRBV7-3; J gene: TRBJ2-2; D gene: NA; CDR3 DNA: TGTGCCAGCAGCTTCGATGAGAACACCGGGGAGCTGTTTTTT; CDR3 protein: CASSFDENTGELFF
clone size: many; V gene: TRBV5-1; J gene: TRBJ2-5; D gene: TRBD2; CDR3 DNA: TGCGCCAGCAGCTTGGAGTCTAGCGGGGCCCAAGAGACCCAGTACTTC; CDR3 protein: CASSLESSGAQETQYF
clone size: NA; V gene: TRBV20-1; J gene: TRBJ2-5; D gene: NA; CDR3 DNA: TGCAGTGCTAGAGATGGGCAAGGAGGGGAGACCCAGTACTTC; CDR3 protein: CSARDGQGGETQYF
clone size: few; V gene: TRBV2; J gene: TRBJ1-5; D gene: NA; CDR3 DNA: TGTGCCAGCAGTGGCGCAGCAGGGACTAGCAATCAGCCCCAGCATTTT; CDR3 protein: CASSGAAGTSNQPQHF
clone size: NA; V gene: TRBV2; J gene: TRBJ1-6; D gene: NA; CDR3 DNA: TGTGCCAGCAGTACTTCCCCTAATTCACCCCTCCACTTT; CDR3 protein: CASSTSPNSPLHF
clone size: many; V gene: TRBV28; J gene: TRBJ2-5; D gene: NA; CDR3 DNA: TGTGCCAGCAGTTCAGGGACCGTCAAAGAGACCCAGTACTTC; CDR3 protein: CASSSGTVKETQYF
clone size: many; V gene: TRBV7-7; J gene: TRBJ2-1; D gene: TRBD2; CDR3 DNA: TGTGCTAGCAGCCGGGGGGGGCCCAATGAGCAGTTCTTC; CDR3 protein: CASSRGGPNEQFF
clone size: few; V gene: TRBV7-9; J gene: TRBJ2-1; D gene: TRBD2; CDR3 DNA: TGTGCCAGCAGCTGGGGACTAGCGTATTACAATGAGCAGTTCTTC; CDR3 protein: CASSWGLAYYNEQFF
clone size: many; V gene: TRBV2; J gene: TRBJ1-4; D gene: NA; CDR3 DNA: TGTGCCAGCAGACCCCTCGGCAGAGATAATGAAAAACTGTTTTTT; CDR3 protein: CASRPLGRDNEKLFF